The source of this TCR beta chain is a study of Graves' ophthalmopathy and Graves' hyperthyroidism. This CDR3 has 15 amino acids. CDR1 and CDR2 (germline): KGHSH, LQKENI. V dropped 3 bases and J dropped 3 bases, with 15 bases sitting between them. As the template, RNA transcripts were used to amplify TCR beta CDR3 regions. Second-round multiplex PCR came after a first-round RT-PCR that employed HTBI primers. TCRdb used MiXCR to reprocess the multiplex PCR reads, holding one entry per CDR3 protein. This sample has around 340,000 distinct CDR3 sequences, with about a sixth found just once. Orbital computed tomography and thyroid ultrasound, along with TRAb, serum thyroxine and clinical symptoms, underpinned diagnosis.

Sequencing was carried out using peripheral blood. The chain couples TRBV18 to TRBJ2-7; possible D gene TRBD1, 5 bases. This receptor was identified in an adult man with Graves' ophthalmopathy. CDR3 in DNA: TGTGCCAGCTCACCCCCGGACAAACCTCTCTACGAGCAGTACTTC. Protein: CASSPPDKPLYEQYF.